This TCR beta chain is drawn from a study of shared clonotypes between healthy human individuals. The wider study: Serving as donors were a couple of women and a few men, whose ages spanned 18 to 49.

Points on this clone: Its antigen is currently unknown.

Findings and limits, study-wide: Non-shared clonotypes had lower generation probabilities than clonotypes shared by all four sorted-subset donors. Incompleteness in sorted-subset sequencing, despite large depth, was shown by rarefaction.

Sorted-subset replicate PCRs used around 220 ng DNA, approximately 27,000 T cell genomes. Data came from immunoSEQ multiplex PCR; TCRdb stores just in-frame clones and leaves some out. The data hold around 2.1 million clones, with about 94% observed a single time. This CDR3 is built from 14 residues. V was trimmed by 3 bases and J by 5 bases, leaving 13 bases between them. Per germline, CDR1 MNHEY and CDR2 SMNVEV (reference sequence). The receptor was derived from a man younger than 30 in good health. Sequenced: naive CD4+ T cells sorted from blood. Subset meaning: CD45RA+ positively selected. This chain uses TRBV27 with TRBJ1-1; a weak D match, TRBD1 (6 bases). The CDR3 DNA sequence: TGTGCCAGCAGTTTTGGGCCTAGGGGGACTGAAGCTTTCTTT. It yields the protein CASSFGPRGTEAFF.